The clone carrying this TCR beta chain was seen repeatedly, ten times or more. Its antigen remains unknown. TCRdb re-derived calls from the reads in MiXCR, one entry per CDR3 protein. The data contain 900,000 to 950,000 distinct CDR3 sequences, approximately 30% of them singletons. These data come from a study of T cell repertoires in cytomegalovirus infection. Overall study: Public TCR beta signatures marked donors with CMV infection and the matching HLA.

Overall study findings and caveats: It was HLA-C-restricted CMV-specific TCR beta clonotypes that dominated the response ex vivo.

This CDR3 is built from 15 residues. Germline V gene sequence: CDR1 SGHVS, CDR2 FNYEAQ. The V segment lost 4 bases and the J segment 5 bases; nucleotides outside the gene matches: 5. The chain carries TRBV7-6 and TRBJ2-7; 13 bases line up with TRBD2. The sample in question was cultured CD8+ T cells from PBMCs, obtained from culture after CMV antigen stimulation. The receptor was isolated from a human donor in good health (CMV status not recorded). Some clones in this sample may be carry-over from other donors' samples. Here the CDR3 reads CASSYGTSGVNEQYF. The CDR3 coding sequence is TGTGCCAGCAGCTATGGGACTAGCGGGGTCAACGAGCAGTACTTC. The full variable domain, with the rest looked up from reference TRBV7-6 and TRBJ2-7, is GAGVSQSPRYKVTKRGQDVALRCDPISGHVSLYWYRQALGQGPEFLTYFNYEAQQDKSGLPNDRFSAERPEGSISTLTIQRTEQRDSAMYRCASSYGTSGVNEQYFGPGTRLTVT.